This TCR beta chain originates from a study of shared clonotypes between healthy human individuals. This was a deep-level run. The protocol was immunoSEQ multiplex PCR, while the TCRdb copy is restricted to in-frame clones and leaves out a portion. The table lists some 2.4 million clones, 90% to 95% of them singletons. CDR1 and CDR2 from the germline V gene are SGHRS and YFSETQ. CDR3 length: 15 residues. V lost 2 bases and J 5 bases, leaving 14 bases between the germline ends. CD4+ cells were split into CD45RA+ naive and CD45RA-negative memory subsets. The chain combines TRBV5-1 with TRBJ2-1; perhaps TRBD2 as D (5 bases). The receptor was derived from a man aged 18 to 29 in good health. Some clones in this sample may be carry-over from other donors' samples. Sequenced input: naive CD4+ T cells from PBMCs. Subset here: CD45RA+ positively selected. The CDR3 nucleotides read TGCGCCAGCAGCTTTCAACTAGGAGGAGACAATGAGCAGTTCTTC. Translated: CASSFQLGGDNEQFF.